These T cell receptor beta chains were read from a single sample in a study of post-analysis software for immune sequencing data. MiXCR, applied by TCRdb to the PCR reads, yields one record per CDR3 protein. The sample contains 550,000 to 700,000 distinct CDR3 sequences, roughly 40% of which appear only once. The sample consisted of blood. Source of these receptors: a girl aged 10-17 years with multiple sclerosis. Each CDR3 is given with its conserved first and last residue.

V | CDR3
TRBV28 | CASSFLGQGAGNTEAFF
TRBV20-1 | CSARENRDSYNEQFF
TRBV4-1 | CASSQDSPGGNQPQHF
TRBV4-2 | CASSQGGQLSSGANVLTF
TRBV27 | CASSRGDGAYEQYF
TRBV10-2 | CASSLTYGETYNEQFF
TRBV27 | CASSRERGTEAFF
TRBV7-2 | CASSLVRTGDHEQYF
TRBV9 | CASSVPSPVETQYF
TRBV6-2/TRBV6-3 | CASSPPGGSNQPQHF
TRBV5-1 | CASSLEQGNYEQYF
TRBV7-9 | CASSLFNQGDGYTF
TRBV2 | CASRDGLAGHSSYNEQFF
TRBV15 | CATSSQGISGNTIYF
TRBV29-1 | CSVVGLGEAFF
TRBV5-1 | CASSPPGIPGAETQYF
TRBV11-2 | CASSSGGGTGELFF
TRBV12-3/TRBV12-4 | CASSPRTSGAADTQYF
TRBV20-1 | CSAFHPGLADNEQFF
TRBV20-1 | CSAMLPRGLYNEQFF
TRBV5-1 | CASSWGGSGDATQYF
TRBV7-9 | CASSGGVARWYEQFF
TRBV6-5 | CASSYSPARPQETQYF
TRBV7-6 | CASSPPAGANEQFF
TRBV10-3 | CAIRGAGNTEAFF
TRBV24-1 | CATSDPDRGAWNEQFF
TRBV12-3/TRBV12-4 | CASSLSGGSGQPQHF
TRBV27 | CASSLLGGLRAYNEQFF
TRBV11-1 | CASSLSPGTSGTGELFF
TRBV4-1 | CASSQVLAVSSYEQYF
TRBV6-5 | CASSYSGQGGTVRKVYF
TRBV10-3 | CAISESTASGISTDTQYF
TRBV7-3 | CASNPLLSRALNEQFF
TRBV10-3 | CAISVGQGLTDTQYF
TRBV5-1 | CASSLQSLIGSSEQYF
TRBV6-5 | CASSSGGLGPQHF
TRBV7-6 | CASSSGNYEQYF
TRBV20-1 | CSARETGAGANVLTF
TRBV12-3/TRBV12-4 | CASSWSGTGGNEQYF
TRBV7-9 | CASSLAGSKNIQYF
TRBV5-6 | CASSTGTSGMETQYF
TRBV12-3/TRBV12-4 | CASSSQQGDEAFF
TRBV3-1 | CASSQRAGDNEQFF
TRBV2 | CASSEGLDVEYF
TRBV6-1 | CASTPGGEKLFF
TRBV24-1 | CATSEGQRNQPQHF
TRBV12-3/TRBV12-4 | CASSFNGLAGRKTQYF
TRBV20-1 | CSARGLAGAETQYF
TRBV12-3/TRBV12-4 | CASRGGGRGTDTQYF
TRBV5-1 | CASAGTSDTQYF
TRBV12-3/TRBV12-4 | CASSPKNRDGYTF
TRBV27 | CASSPTGTGYPTEAFF
TRBV7-2 | CASSLSSFRRGQPQHF
TRBV7-2 | CASSPTGRLSYF
TRBV7-2 | CASSLAHSGGCTF
TRBV4-1 | CASSQDNIVSGGEEQYF
TRBV12-3/TRBV12-4 | CVSSLAGVAGANVLTF
TRBV7-9 | CASSYEGQRAHEQYF
TRBV6-6 | CASSYPGLAGGGHEQFF
TRBV7-8 | CASSLHRDRVEKLFF